The rows below give T cell receptor beta chains drawn from one sample of a study of CD8+CD57+ T cells in acquired aplastic anemia. MiXCR, run by TCRdb on the reads, gives a single entry per CDR3 protein. Of about 120,000 distinct CDR3 sequences in the sample, 30% to 45% were seen once. Specimen: sorted CD4+, CD8+, or CD8+CD57+ T cells (not recorded which) from PBMCs. These receptors all come from a human donor with aplastic anemia. The conserved cysteine and the conserved F or W are not part of the CDR3 here. Rows may omit the clone size; those that give it use once, few, many or a size class.

clone size	V gene	J gene	CDR3 protein
many	TRBV4-1	TRBJ1-2	ASSQDPARGSSKGYT
many	TRBV19	TRBJ1-5	ASLQRAGADQPQH
NA	TRBV20-1	TRBJ1-4	SAGDES
once	TRBV29-1	TRBJ2-5	SVVGADQETQY
NA	TRBV5-1	TRBJ1-2	ASSLAGTGGYGYT
NA	TRBV29-1	TRBJ2-6	SVEGTGANVLT
many	TRBV20-1	TRBJ2-5	SARGAGGPKETQY
NA	TRBV10-3	TRBJ2-7	AISESPGQGSSEQY
NA	TRBV29-1	TRBJ2-2	SVEGGAGELF
NA	TRBV9	TRBJ2-7	ASSVEVGSYEQY
NA	TRBV4-1	TRBJ2-7	ASGAGQGEVYEQY
many	TRBV6-1	TRBJ1-6	ASSRTQGFGSPLH
once	TRBV10-2	TRBJ2-7	ASRIAGGSEQY
NA	TRBV10-3	TRBJ1-1	AISESKPRAF
many	TRBV3-1	TRBJ1-2	ASSQGALNGYT
NA	TRBV29-1	TRBJ1-1	SALQDRRNTEAF
many	TRBV6-5	TRBJ2-5	ASSYSYGGETQY
NA	TRBV10-3	TRBJ2-5	AISDSRGGEETQY
NA	TRBV15	TRBJ2-6	ATSRENSGANVLT
many	TRBV5-1	TRBJ1-3	ASSPLQTGTGNTIY
few	TRBV5-4	TRBJ1-1	ASSGGVGVTEAF
few	TRBV2	TRBJ2-1	ASRYYNEQF
NA	TRBV25-1	TRBJ2-6	ASSFGSGANVLT
NA	TRBV29-1	TRBJ1-2	SVGGGSGYT
NA	TRBV29-1	TRBJ1-1	SVKGGAGGVDTEAF
many	TRBV28	TRBJ1-6	ASSLSQGLVPLH
NA	TRBV15	TRBJ2-7	ATSPRDRGSYEQY
many	TRBV7-9	TRBJ1-2	ASSFIQGDGYT
NA	TRBV30	TRBJ1-5	AWGSKTGMGEWFNQPQH
many	TRBV12-3/TRBV12-4	TRBJ1-1	ASSLPHMTGMNTEAF
many	TRBV20-1	TRBJ2-3	SARESGATDTQY
NA	TRBV10-3	TRBJ2-5	AIRVGETQY
many	TRBV20-1	TRBJ1-1	SLTTGQGIGTEAF
NA	TRBV10-3	TRBJ2-3	AISETHTDTQY
NA	TRBV2	TRBJ1-2	VSGGRGYGYT
many	TRBV7-9	TRBJ2-1	ASSLSGGIRGEQF
many	TRBV6-1	TRBJ1-3	ASSVDRGPGNTIY
NA	TRBV29-1	TRBJ2-5	SVAAQGDGGTQY
many	TRBV12-3/TRBV12-4	TRBJ1-5	ASSQGLGRSAQH
many	TRBV28	TRBJ2-1	ASSLGHSLGNEQF
NA	TRBV19	TRBJ1-2	ASSRGRGYT
many	TRBV7-9	TRBJ2-5	ASSLGGQSQY
NA	TRBV7-2	TRBJ2-3	ASSQVQDTQY
NA	TRBV20-1	TRBJ2-3	SATLPSGGSTDTQY
few	TRBV10-3	TRBJ1-1	AISGESGQGALTEAF
many	TRBV7-2	TRBJ1-2	ASSLTFNYGYT
many	TRBV7-9	TRBJ1-6	ASSLPGTGPNSPLH
many	TRBV5-1	TRBJ2-7	ASSSAGGPYEQY
many	TRBV20-1	TRBJ2-7	SAFRTPGNEQY
many	TRBV10-3	TRBJ2-7	AISGGTNYEQY
many	TRBV29-1	TRBJ2-4	SVSPRGGVAKNIQY
NA	TRBV5-5	TRBJ2-7	ASGGLAGGEQY